The subject of this entry is one TCR beta chain. The data are from a study of shared clonotypes between healthy human individuals. V lost 2 bases to trimming and J lost 3 bases, with 11 bases between them. CDR1 and CDR2 (germline): SEHNR, FQNEAQ (reference sequence). This CDR3 is 16 amino acids long. Sequencing used immunoSEQ multiplex PCR; TCRdb keeps in-frame clones, though not all of them. Of roughly 2.4 million clones listed, 95% are singletons. The rearrangement uses TRBV7-9 and TRBJ1-6; TRBD1 is a possible D gene (6 bases). This clonotype was obtained from a man between 18 and 29 years old in good health. The sample taken for sequencing was naive CD4+ T cells sorted from blood. Documented subset: CD45RA+ positively selected. The CDR3 DNA reads TGTGCCAGCAGCTTAAAGCGGGACATCTATAATTCACCCCTCCACTTT. Protein product: CASSLKRDIYNSPLHF.